This T cell receptor beta chain was sequenced during a study of naive and memory T cell subsets. This clonotype was seen only a few times. The antigen is not known. The beta constant-region primer was an equimolar mix of two oligonucleotides covering TRBC1 and TRBC2. Ligated cDNA was amplified by four rounds of PCR with nested alpha and beta constant-region primers and SP2. TCRdb independently ran MiXCR on the UMI-ligation and nested PCR reads; one entry per CDR3 protein. The sample includes around 18,000 distinct CDR3 sequences, approximately 9.4% of them seen just once. Alpha and beta libraries were amplified separately from the second PCR onward. CD4+ T cell IFNgamma after overnight CMV lysate exposure gave donor CMV status. General study findings and limits: Clonotypes here are unpaired alpha or beta chain sequences. TCR counts from RNA may reflect activation-linked expression changes.

The clonotype was recovered from a human donor in good health. What was sequenced was central memory CD8+ T cells from blood.

The CDR3 nucleotides read TGTGCCAGCAGCGTAGAGGACGGCTTCACAGATACGCAGTATTTT. This gives the protein CASSVEDGFTDTQYF. The gene calls are TRBV9 and TRBJ2-3, with D hard to call. The CDR3 has 15 residues. Germline V gene lookup returns CDR1 SGDLS and CDR2 YYNGEE. The V gene lost 0 bases and the J gene lost 2 bases, with 10 bases spanning the gap. Combining the CDR3 with reference TRBV9 and TRBJ2-3 gives the whole variable domain DSGVTQTPKHLITATGQRVTLRCSPRSGDLSVYWYQQSLDQGLQFLIQYYNGEERAKGNILERFSAQQFPDLHSELNLSSLELGDSALYFCASSVEDGFTDTQYFGPGTRLTVL.